Given below is one T cell receptor (beta chain) in context. The data derive from a study of shared clonotypes between healthy human individuals. The CDR3 runs 16 residues. Germline CDR1 and CDR2: LNHDA and SQIVND (reference sequence). Unmatched junction bases numbered 15, after V lost 10 bases and J lost 1 base. Every subset's genomic DNA went evenly onto several immunoSEQ plates. Method: immunoSEQ multiplex PCR; TCRdb's copy keeps in-frame clones and lacks some. The profile shows 190,000 or so clones, 90% to 95% of them singletons. The sequencing input was naive CD4+ T cells sorted from blood. Stated subset: CD45RA+ positively selected. The chain is built from TRBV19 and TRBJ2-5; TRBD2 matches at 7 bases. This TCR was recovered from a woman in her thirties in good health. CDR3 loop: CATGGTSSYTQETQYF. Written as DNA, the CDR3 is TGTGCCACCGGGGGGACCTCCTCCTACACCCAAGAGACCCAGTACTTC.